The source of this TCR beta chain is a study of T cell responses to AZD1222 COVID-19 vaccine. Findings and caveats of the study: Repertoires were obtained solely post-peak T cell response.

The V end lost 2 bases, the J end lost 5 bases, and 13 bases lay between the germline ends. CDR3 size: 14 residues. From germline, CDR1 is KGHSH and CDR2 LQKENI. Assay used: immunoSEQ multiplex PCR; TCRdb lists only in-frame clones, some missing. The sample holds some 100,000 clones; around 90% are singletons and the top ten take around 13%. Regarding this clone: The antigen remains undetermined.

The receptor was derived from an adult in good health. The chain recombines TRBV18 with TRBJ2-7, with D unresolved. The input for sequencing was peripheral blood, taken on day 0 of MenACWY control vaccination. CDR3 protein: CASSPGLSRDEQYF. Written as DNA, the CDR3 is TGTGCCAGCTCACCAGGTTTAAGTCGGGACGAGCAGTACTTC. Full variable domain (outside the CDR3, taken from reference TRBV18 and TRBJ2-7): NAGVMQNPRHLVRRRGQEARLRCSPMKGHSHVYWYRQLPEEGLKFMVYLQKENIIDESGMPKERFSAEFPKEGPSILRIQQVVRGDSAAYFCASSPGLSRDEQYFGPGTRLTVT.